The 8 T cell receptor beta chains given below trace back to one sample, sequenced in a study of cytomegalovirus exposure and HLA in healthy donors. PCR used 60 Vbeta primers and 13 Jbeta primers. TCRdb's copy holds only in-frame clones and misses some; the assay was immunoSEQ multiplex PCR. The table shows roughly 170,000 clones, with 75% to 85% occurring only once. The sample consisted of PBMCs. Receptor source: a man younger than 45 in good health and CMV-seropositive.

Comment on this clone: The junction does not match germline at one end; this may be a read error. Other DNA sequences in this specimen translate into the identical CDR3. V gene TRBV6-1 combines with J gene TRBJ1-1; D gene uncertain. Germline CDR1 and CDR2: MNHNS and SASEGT. The CDR3 totals 12 residues. The CDR3 spells CASGEANTEAFF. The CDR3, as DNA: TGCGCCAGCGGTGAGGCGAACACTGAAGCTTTCTTT.

This chain uses TRBV19 with TRBJ2-1; 7 bases match TRBD2. Germline V lookup: CDR1 LNHDA, CDR2 SQIVND (reference sequence). V gave up 1 base and J gave up 5 bases; unmatched junction bases: 5. CDR3 length equals 15 residues. The CDR3 is CASSIASGINNEQFF. Written as DNA, the CDR3 is TGTGCCAGTAGTATAGCCAGCGGGATTAACAATGAGCAGTTCTTC.

The rearrangement uses TRBV27 and TRBJ1-5; D is ambiguous. Germline CDR1 and CDR2: MNHEY and SMNVEV (reference sequence). V gave up 0 bases and J gave up 3 bases, with 6 bases separating them. The CDR3 has 14 residues. The chain's CDR3 is CASSLSLTNQPQHF. DNA of the CDR3: TGTGCCAGCAGTTTATCGCTAACCAATCAGCCCCAGCATTTT.

The chain is built from TRBV2 and TRBJ1-1; D gene ambiguous. V was trimmed by 7 bases and J by 6 bases, leaving 21 bases between them. CDR1 SNHLY and CDR2 FYNNEI come from the germline V gene. This CDR3 contains 15 residues. The CDR3 region is CASTGGRHAAAEAFF. DNA for the CDR3: TGTGCCAGCACCGGAGGACGACACGCGGCAGCTGAAGCTTTCTTT.

The V and J genes are TRBV28 and TRBJ2-7; 10 nucleotides line up with TRBD2. The CDR3 sequence is 18 residues long. Germline V gene sequence: CDR1 MDHEN, CDR2 SYDVKM. Unmatched junction bases numbered 14, after V lost 4 bases and J lost 2 bases. CDR3: CASSWITGTSATPYEQYF. CDR3 DNA sequence: TGTGCCAGCAGTTGGATCACCGGGACTAGCGCTACTCCCTACGAGCAGTACTTC.

The CDR3 loop is CASSPRTTGLAVPYNEQFF. In DNA, the CDR3 is TGTGCCAGCAGCCCGAGAACTACCGGACTAGCGGTGCCCTACAATGAGCAGTTCTTC. V and J are TRBV5-4 and TRBJ2-1; 10 positions match TRBD2. Germline CDR1 reads SGHNT; CDR2 reads YYREEE (reference sequence). The CDR3 totals 19 residues. The J segment lost 2 bases and the V segment lost 4 bases, leaving 15 bases of the junction unmatched. The full variable domain, rest sourced from reference TRBV5-4 and TRBJ2-1, is ETGVTQSPTHLIKTRGQQVTLRCSSQSGHNTVSWYQQALGQGPQFIFQYYREEENGRGNFPPRFSGLQFPNYSSELNVNALELDDSALYLCASSPRTTGLAVPYNEQFFGPGTRLTVL.

The CDR3 coding sequence is TGCAGCTTCACGCCTACGGGGGGGACGGATACGCAGTATTTT. It translates to CSFTPTGGTDTQYF. The rearrangement joins TRBV29-1 to TRBJ2-3; 8 bases fit TRBD2. This CDR3 comprises 14 residues. Per the germline V gene, CDR1 is SQVTM and CDR2 is ANQGSEA. The ends lost 8 bases at V and 6 bases at J; junction bases unmatched: 13.

The genes are TRBV6-1 and TRBJ1-5, with D unclear. This CDR3 has 15 residues. Trimming shortened V by 0 bases and J by 6 bases, and 12 bases separated the two germline ends. CDR1 MNHNS and CDR2 SASEGT come from the germline V gene. Written as DNA, the CDR3 is TGTGCCAGCAGTGAAGCGCATCGGGTGAGTCAGCCCCAGCATTTT. It codes for CASSEAHRVSQPQHF.